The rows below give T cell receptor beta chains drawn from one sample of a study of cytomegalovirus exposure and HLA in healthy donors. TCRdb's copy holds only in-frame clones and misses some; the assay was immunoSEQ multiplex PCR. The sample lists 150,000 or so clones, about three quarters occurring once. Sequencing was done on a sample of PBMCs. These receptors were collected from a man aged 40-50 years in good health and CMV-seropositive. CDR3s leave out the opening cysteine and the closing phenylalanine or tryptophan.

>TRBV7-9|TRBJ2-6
SSSRATGVSGANVLT
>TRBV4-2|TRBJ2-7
ASSQVRFGGDEQY
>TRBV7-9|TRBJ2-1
ASSLDGGRRDEQF
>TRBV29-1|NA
SVAGGAYEQY
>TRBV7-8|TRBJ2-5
ASSSGNQETQY
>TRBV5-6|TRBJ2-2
ASSLRWTANTGELF
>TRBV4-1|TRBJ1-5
ASSQGGTTDQPQH
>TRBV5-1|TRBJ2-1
ASSRTVGDNEQF
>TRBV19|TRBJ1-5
ASRPLAGQPQH
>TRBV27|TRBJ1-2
ASRRSNRDTNYGYT
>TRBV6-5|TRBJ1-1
ASSTGTGRGAF
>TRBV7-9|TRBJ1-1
ASSSTGSSYTEAF
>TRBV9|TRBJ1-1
ASSARGGEDTEAF
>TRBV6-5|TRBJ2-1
ASSYSSSLYNEQF
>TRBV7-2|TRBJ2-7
ASRPGTAIGTEQY
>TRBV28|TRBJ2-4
ASSFDSLSAKNIQY
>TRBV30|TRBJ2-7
AWSPPQVFYEQY
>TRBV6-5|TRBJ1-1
AIRPGWAQNTEAF
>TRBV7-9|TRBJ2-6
SSSFLETLLSGANVLT
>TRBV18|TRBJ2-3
ASSPTKAGDTQY
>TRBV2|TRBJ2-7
ASTNRDRFYEQY
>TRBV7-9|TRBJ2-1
ASSWTGDGDNEQF
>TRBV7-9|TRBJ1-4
ASTVSGGAREKLF
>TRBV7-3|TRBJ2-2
ASALSSGIDTGELF
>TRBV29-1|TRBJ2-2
SVVAGGTGELF
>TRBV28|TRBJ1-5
ASSPKGARNQPQH
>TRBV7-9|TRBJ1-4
ASSSVFQDRDEKLF
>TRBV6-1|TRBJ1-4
ASIQDSPRGRLF
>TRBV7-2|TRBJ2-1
ASSLQNLRSSYNEQF
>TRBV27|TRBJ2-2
ASRITSGTGELF
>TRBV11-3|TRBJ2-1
ASSTDSSSEQF
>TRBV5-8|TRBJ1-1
ASGSPGGRDTEAF
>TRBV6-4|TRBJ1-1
ASSPSTTTEAF
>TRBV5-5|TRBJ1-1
ASSLGQGFEAF
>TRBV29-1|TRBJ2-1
SVEDWRELGDEQF
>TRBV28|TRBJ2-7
ASSLRTSGLSEQY
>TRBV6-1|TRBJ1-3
ASTTGGSGNTIY
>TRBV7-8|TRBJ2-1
ASSMTRPGYNEQF
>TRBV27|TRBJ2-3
ASSWQRNTDTQY
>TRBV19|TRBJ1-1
ASSRGQVDTEAF
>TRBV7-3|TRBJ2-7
ASSFGQGSYEQY
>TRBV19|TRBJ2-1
ASSIQRGAYNEQF
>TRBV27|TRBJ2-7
ASSSSSGSDEQY
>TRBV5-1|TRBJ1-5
ASSLTGPGQPQH
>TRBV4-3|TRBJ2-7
ASSQELSGRGYEQY
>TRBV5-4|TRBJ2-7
ASSLDASGSYEQY
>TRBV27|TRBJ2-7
ASSNRADEQY
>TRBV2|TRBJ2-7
ASSPWAGTPYEQY
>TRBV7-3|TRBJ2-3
ASSPQSLSTDTQY
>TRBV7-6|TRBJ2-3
ATGTRSDTQY
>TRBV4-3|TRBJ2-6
ASSQVGAGANVLT
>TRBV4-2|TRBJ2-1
ASSQSGLADYNEQF
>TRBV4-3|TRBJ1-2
ASSQKLRGTPYGYT